One T cell receptor (beta chain) is described in this entry. This specimen belongs to a study of blood T cell repertoires in COVID-19. For the study at large: Acute-phase and convalescent COVID-19 samples originated in the United States, Italy and Spain. PBMCs, B-cell-depleted T cells, or T cells were the source of the cDNA or gDNA that made up the material.

The CDR3 runs 16 residues. The germline V gene has CDR1 MNHEY and CDR2 SVGAGI. The ends lost 2 bases at V and 6 bases at J; junction bases unmatched: 6. Original methodology: Reference gene primer amplification gave estimated nucleated cell counts. Some clones are missing from TCRdb's copy, which holds only in-frame ones; the method was immunoSEQ multiplex PCR. V and J calls and clone size are copied from that table; D and trimming were computed from the DNA. The sample carries about 220,000 clones, 80% to 85% recorded once. Sequencing was done on a sample of peripheral blood. V is TRBV6-5 and J is TRBJ2-3, with 12 bases that match TRBD2. The receptor was derived from a woman aged 25 to 39 who had recovered from COVID-19. The CDR3 DNA sequence: TGTGCCAGCAGTTACCGACTAGCGGGAGACGGTGATACGCAGTATTTT. This sequence encodes CASSYRLAGDGDTQYF.